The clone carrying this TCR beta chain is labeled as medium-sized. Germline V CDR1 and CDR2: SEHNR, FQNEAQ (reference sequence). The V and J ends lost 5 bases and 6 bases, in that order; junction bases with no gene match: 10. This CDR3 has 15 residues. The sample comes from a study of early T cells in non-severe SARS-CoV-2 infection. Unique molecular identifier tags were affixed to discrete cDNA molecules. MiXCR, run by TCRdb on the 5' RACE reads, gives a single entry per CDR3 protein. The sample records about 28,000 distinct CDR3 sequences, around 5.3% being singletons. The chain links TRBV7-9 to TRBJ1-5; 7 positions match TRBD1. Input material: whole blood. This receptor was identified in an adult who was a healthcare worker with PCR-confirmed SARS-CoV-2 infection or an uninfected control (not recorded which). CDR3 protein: CASSTGVGLGQPQHF. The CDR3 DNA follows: TGTGCCAGCAGCACAGGGGTAGGGCTCGGTCAGCCCCAGCATTTT.